The 28 T cell receptor beta chains below all came from one sample that was sequenced in a study of T-cell memory formation after mild COVID-19. TCRdb analysed the 5' RACE reads with MiXCR anew, one entry per CDR3 protein. This sample has about 190,000 distinct CDR3 sequences, with under 30% found just once. The sequencing input was PBMCs or a T cell subset sorted from them (not recorded which). These receptors were collected from an adult woman who had mild COVID-19 (a few samples of this study predate the infection). Cell type and time point are not known.

The V and J genes are TRBV11-1 and TRBJ2-1, with D possibly being TRBD1 (5 bases). Germline CDR1 and CDR2: SGHAT and FQDESV (reference sequence). This CDR3 is 13 amino acids long. V dropped 5 bases and J dropped 6 bases, with 11 bases sitting between them. CDR3 residues: CASSQGIINEQFF. CDR3 nucleotide sequence: TGTGCCAGCAGCCAGGGAATAATCAATGAGCAGTTCTTC.

This chain links TRBV15 with TRBJ2-7; possible D gene TRBD1, 6 bases. The CDR3 runs to 15 residues. The germline CDR1 and CDR2 sequences are LNHNV and YYDKDF (reference sequence). The ends were cut back, 0 bases at V and 3 bases at J, with 12 bases in the middle. The CDR3 loop reads CATSRDLGALYEQYF. CDR3 coding DNA: TGTGCCACCAGCAGAGATTTGGGGGCACTCTACGAGCAGTACTTC.

This clonotype came up many times. This sequence joins TRBV7-9 and TRBJ2-1, with D maybe TRBD2 (6 bases). Trimming stripped 2 bases from V and 7 bases from J, with 12 bases between. This CDR3 has 14 residues. Germline V lookup: CDR1 SEHNR, CDR2 FQNEAQ (reference sequence). The CDR3 here is CASSLFRERNEQFF. The CDR3 DNA reads TGTGCCAGCAGCTTATTTCGGGAGCGGAATGAGCAGTTCTTC.

The chain combines TRBV4-1 with TRBJ2-7; the D is unclear. CDR3 length: 13 amino acids. V gave up 0 bases and J gave up 3 bases, with 6 bases separating them. The germline gives CDR1 MGHRA, CDR2 YSYEKL. CDR3 sequence reads: CASSQEGNYEQYF. The CDR3 DNA follows: TGCGCCAGCAGCCAAGAAGGAAACTACGAGCAGTACTTC.

The genes are TRBV4-2 and TRBJ2-3; 8 bases line up with TRBD1. Germline V gene sequence: CDR1 LGHNA, CDR2 YNFKEQ. This CDR3 has 16 residues. Trimming cost V 2 bases and J 4 bases; bases outside gene matches: 8. The CDR3 nucleotides are TGTGCCAGCAGCCAAAAGCTACAGGGGGACGCAGATACGCAGTATTTT. Encoded protein: CASSQKLQGDADTQYF.

This chain connects TRBV5-1 to TRBJ1-1, with 9 positions matching TRBD1. The length of the CDR3 is 16 residues. The junction had 6 bases not matched to a gene; V was cut back by 2 bases and J by 1 base. From germline, CDR1 is SGHRS and CDR2 YFSETQ. In DNA, the CDR3 is TGCGCCAGCAGCTTACGGGACAGGGCGAGGAACACTGAAGCTTTCTTT. Its protein product is CASSLRDRARNTEAFF.

The gene calls are TRBV7-2 and TRBJ1-1; D is unresolved. CDR1 SGHTA and CDR2 FQGNSA come from the germline V gene. This CDR3 is 14 amino acids long. V dropped 6 bases and J dropped 4 bases, with 15 bases sitting between them. The CDR3 protein is CASRLTGSPTEAFF. The DNA for the CDR3 is TGTGCCAGCAGATTAACCGGGTCACCCACTGAAGCTTTCTTT.

The J gene is TRBJ2-3, the V gene TRBV7-9, with 9 nucleotides matching TRBD2. The germline CDR1 and CDR2 sequences are SEHNR and FQNEAQ (reference sequence). Trimming at V came to 4 bases and at J to 4 bases, leaving 6 bases not matched to a gene. This CDR3 contains 15 residues. This CDR3 reads CASSSLAGRPDTQYF. DNA for the CDR3: TGTGCCAGCAGCTCTCTAGCGGGAAGGCCAGATACGCAGTATTTT. The entire variable domain, with the rest obtained from reference TRBV7-9 and TRBJ2-3, is as follows: DTGVSQNPRHKITKRGQNVTFRCDPISEHNRLYWYRQTLGQGPEFLTYFQNEAQLEKSRLLSDRFSAERPKGSFSTLEIQRTEQGDSAMYLCASSSLAGRPDTQYFGPGTRLTVL.

This clonotype was picked up a small number of times. This sequence joins TRBV7-3 and TRBJ2-1; D may be TRBD1 (6 bases). The CDR3 runs to 15 residues. The V end was cut by 4 bases, the J end by 0 bases, with 10 bases between. Germline loops: CDR1 SGHTA, CDR2 FQGTGA. The chain's CDR3 is CASSYEGGSYNEQFF. CDR3 sequence (DNA): TGTGCCAGCAGCTATGAAGGGGGCTCCTACAATGAGCAGTTCTTC. Full variable domain (missing parts from reference TRBV7-3 and TRBJ2-1): GAGVSQTPSNKVTEKGKYVELRCDPISGHTALYWYRQSLGQGPEFLIYFQGTGAADDSGLPNDRFFAVRPEGSVSTLKIQRTERGDSAVYLCASSYEGGSYNEQFFGPGTRLTVL.

The genes are TRBV29-1 and TRBJ1-1; no clear D gene. The CDR3 is 12 amino acids. Germline CDR1 is SQVTM and CDR2 is ANQGSEA. Trimming left V 7 bases short and J 0 bases short, with 9 bases between. CDR3 sequence reads: CSALFMNTEAFF. The CDR3 nucleotides read TGCAGCGCCCTCTTTATGAACACTGAAGCTTTCTTT.

This chain joins TRBV7-6 and TRBJ2-7; D not certain. Germline values: CDR1 SGHVS, CDR2 FNYEAQ. V was trimmed by 5 bases and J by 0 bases, leaving 8 bases between them. The CDR3 runs to 13 residues. The CDR3 region is CASSGSGSYEQYF. DNA of the CDR3: TGTGCCAGCAGCGGCTCGGGCTCCTACGAGCAGTACTTC.

This chain joins TRBV12-3 or TRBV12-4 and TRBJ2-7; no clear D gene. V was pared by 1 base and J by 6 bases, with 10 bases between. This CDR3 comprises 13 residues. CDR3 nucleotides: TGTGCCAGCAGTTTAGGGGATTTAGGCGAGCAGTACTTC. Protein sequence: CASSLGDLGEQYF.

The chain links TRBV6-5 to TRBJ2-1; D gene uncertain. This CDR3 is built from 12 residues. V dropped 6 bases and J dropped 11 bases, with 14 bases sitting between them. Germline assignment: CDR1 MNHEY and CDR2 SVGAGI. CDR3 coding DNA: TGTGCCAGCAGCCAACCGGACGGCAAGCAGTTCTTC. It yields the protein CASSQPDGKQFF.

The V and J genes are TRBV7-9 and TRBJ2-7, with TRBD2 as a possible D gene (6 bases). CDR3 length equals 13 residues. V was trimmed by 5 bases and J by 3 bases, leaving 11 bases between them. From germline, CDR1 is SEHNR and CDR2 FQNEAQ (reference sequence). This CDR3 reads CASSLSTSYEQYF. The CDR3, as DNA: TGTGCCAGCAGCCTCTCGACTAGCTACGAGCAGTACTTC. Full variable domain (missing parts from reference TRBV7-9 and TRBJ2-7): DTGVSQNPRHKITKRGQNVTFRCDPISEHNRLYWYRQTLGQGPEFLTYFQNEAQLEKSRLLSDRFSAERPKGSFSTLEIQRTEQGDSAMYLCASSLSTSYEQYFGPGTRLTVT.

This clonotype was seen a handful of times. J is TRBJ2-3 and V is TRBV5-1, with D perhaps TRBD2 (6 bases). Deletions cut 0 bases from V and 2 bases from J, with 13 bases between. The germline V gene has CDR1 SGHRS and CDR2 YFSETQ. The CDR3 sequence is 16 residues long. The CDR3 loop is CASSLAGGPNTDTQYF. CDR3 DNA: TGCGCCAGCAGCTTGGCCGGGGGACCGAACACAGATACGCAGTATTTT.

This clonotype was seen repeatedly, ten times or more. V gene TRBV9 combines with J gene TRBJ2-1; 16 bases agree with TRBD2. V was pared by 4 bases and J by 12 bases, with 7 bases of the junction left unmatched. Germline V CDR1 and CDR2: SGDLS, YYNGEE. The CDR3 has 15 residues. CDR3 in amino acids: CASSPIGTSGGVQFF. The CDR3 bases are TGTGCCAGCAGCCCAATCGGGACTAGCGGGGGGGTGCAGTTCTTC.

The chain employs TRBV6-5 and TRBJ2-5; TRBD2 is a possible D gene (5 bases). Germline CDR1 is MNHEY and CDR2 is SVGAGI. The CDR3 has 15 amino acids. V dropped 0 bases and J dropped 3 bases, with 11 bases sitting between them. CDR3 coding DNA: TGTGCCAGCAGTTACTCAGGGAGACTAAAAGAGACCCAGTACTTC. It encodes CASSYSGRLKETQYF.

The chain uses TRBV12-5 and TRBJ2-1; unclear D gene. Germline CDR1 reads LGHNT; CDR2 reads FRNRAP. The CDR3 length is 12 residues. Trimming took 5 bases from V and 7 from J, leaving 9 bases between them. The DNA of the CDR3 is TGTGCTAGTGGTCACTATGGAAATGAGCAGTTCTTC. The encoded protein is CASGHYGNEQFF.

The V and J genes are TRBV7-3 and TRBJ2-3; 9 bases map to TRBD1. Germline CDR1 is SGHTA and CDR2 is FQGTGA. CDR3 length: 19 residues. V lost 0 bases and J lost 0; bases outside the gene matches: 10. As DNA, the CDR3 is TGTGCCAGCAGCTTAACGTCGTGGACAGGGGAGCGGAGCACAGATACGCAGTATTTT. Its translation is CASSLTSWTGERSTDTQYF.

The rearrangement links TRBV6-4 to TRBJ1-1; 9 bases fit TRBD1. V lost 6 bases, J lost 3 bases, and 14 bases stayed unmatched. Germline V gene sequence: CDR1 MRHNA, CDR2 SNTAGT. The CDR3 runs 17 residues. CDR3 sequence reads: CASSSGTGLSPDTEAFF. Written as DNA, the CDR3 is TGTGCCAGCAGCTCCGGGACAGGGTTGAGTCCGGACACTGAAGCTTTCTTT.

This clonotype has only a few counts. V gene TRBV4-1 combines with J gene TRBJ1-2, with D possibly TRBD1 on 5 matching bases. The germline CDR1 and CDR2 sequences are MGHRA and YSYEKL. V was trimmed by 4 bases and J by 3 bases, leaving 12 bases between them. The CDR3 runs to 14 residues. This CDR3 reads CASSLGRDDYGYTF. The DNA for the CDR3 is TGCGCCAGCAGCCTGGGACGGGATGACTATGGCTACACCTTC.

This clonotype was seen only a few times. Here the CDR3 DNA reads TGCAGCGTTGTGGGACTAGCGGGCCCAATACAAGAGACCCAGTACTTC. As protein: CSVVGLAGPIQETQYF. The chain combines TRBV29-1 with TRBJ2-5, with 12 nucleotides matching TRBD2. CDR1 SQVTM and CDR2 ANQGSEA come from the germline V gene. Germline trimming cut 4 bases from V and 2 bases from J; bases unmatched to any gene: 8. The CDR3 loop spans 16 amino acids.

This clonotype was found a few times. The chain recombines TRBV27 with TRBJ2-5; TRBD2 agrees at 10 bases. CDR1 is MNHEY, CDR2 SMNVEV, per germline (reference sequence). The V segment lost 0 bases and the J segment 5 bases; nucleotides outside the gene matches: 9. The CDR3 extends over 17 amino acids. CDR3 amino acids: CASSLSTGPSGSETQYF. CDR3 DNA sequence: TGTGCCAGCAGTTTATCGACTGGGCCTAGCGGGAGTGAGACCCAGTACTTC.

The rearrangement uses TRBV18 and TRBJ1-1, with TRBD1 matching over 9 bases. V was clipped by 6 bases and J by 1 base; unmatched bases: 6. The CDR3 is made up of 15 amino acids. Germline CDR1 and CDR2: KGHSH and LQKENI. The chain's CDR3 is CASSSGQGQNTEAFF. The CDR3 DNA is TGTGCCAGCTCCTCTGGACAGGGGCAGAACACTGAAGCTTTCTTT.

The J gene is TRBJ2-5, the V gene TRBV6-5, with 7 bases that match TRBD2. Looked up from germline, CDR1 is MNHEY and CDR2 is SVGAGI. V lost 6 bases to trimming and J lost 7 bases; unmatched junction nucleotides: 8. The CDR3 runs to 13 residues. CDR3 DNA: TGTGCCAGCAGACCCCGGGGGGTGAGGACCCAGTACTTC. Encoded protein: CASRPRGVRTQYF.

The chain combines TRBV18 with TRBJ2-2; a weak D match, TRBD2 (6 bases). V dropped 3 bases and J dropped 7 bases, with 15 bases sitting between them. From germline, CDR1 is KGHSH and CDR2 LQKENI. The CDR3 consists of 15 residues. As DNA, the CDR3 is TGTGCCAGCTCACCTCGTGGAGGGGAGATCGGGGAGCTGTTTTTT. Translated: CASSPRGGEIGELFF.

The V call is TRBV6-6, the J call TRBJ2-3; D unclear. Germline CDR1 and CDR2: MNHNY and SVGAGI (reference sequence). Trimming removed 6 bases from V and 7 bases from J, with 11 bases in between. CDR3 length equals 12 residues. This CDR3 reads CASRPPDYTQYF. The DNA of the CDR3 is TGTGCCAGCAGGCCCCCCGATTATACGCAGTATTTT.

The chain uses TRBV9 and TRBJ2-7; TRBD2 aligns across 11 bases. The CDR3 consists of 15 residues. Trimming removed 3 bases from V and 7 bases from J; junction bases left unmatched: 9. In germline, CDR1 is SGDLS, CDR2 YYNGEE. The CDR3, as DNA: TGTGCCAGCAGCGCCTCCGGGACTAGCGGCATGGAGCAGTACTTC. Its translation is CASSASGTSGMEQYF.